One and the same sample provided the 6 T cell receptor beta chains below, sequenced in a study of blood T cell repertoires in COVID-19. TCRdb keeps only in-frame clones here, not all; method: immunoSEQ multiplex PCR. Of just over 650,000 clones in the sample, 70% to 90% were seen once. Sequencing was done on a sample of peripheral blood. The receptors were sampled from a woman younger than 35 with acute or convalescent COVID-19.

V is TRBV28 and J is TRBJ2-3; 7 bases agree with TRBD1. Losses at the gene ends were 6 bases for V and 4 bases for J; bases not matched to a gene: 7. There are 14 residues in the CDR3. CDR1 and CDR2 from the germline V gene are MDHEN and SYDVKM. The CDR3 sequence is CASSSGQVADTQYF. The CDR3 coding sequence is TGTGCCAGCAGCTCCGGACAGGTCGCAGATACGCAGTATTTT.

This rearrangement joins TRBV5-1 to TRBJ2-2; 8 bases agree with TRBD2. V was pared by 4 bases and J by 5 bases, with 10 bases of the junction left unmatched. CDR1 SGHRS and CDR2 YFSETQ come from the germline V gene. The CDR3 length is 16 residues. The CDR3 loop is CASSRGRGVRTGELFF. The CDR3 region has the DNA TGCGCCAGCAGCCGTGGGCGGGGGGTTAGGACCGGGGAGCTGTTTTTT.

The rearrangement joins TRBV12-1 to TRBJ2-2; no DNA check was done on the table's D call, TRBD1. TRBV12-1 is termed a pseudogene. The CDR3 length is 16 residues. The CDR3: CASSFPTGPNTGELFF. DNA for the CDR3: TGTGCCAGCAGCTTTCCGACAGGGCCGAACACCGGGGAGCTGTTTTTT.

CDR3 nucleotide sequence: TGCGCCAGCAGCGTTCCTCCTTCACCCCTCCACTTT. Protein sequence: CASSVPPSPLHF. V and J are TRBV10-2 and TRBJ1-6, with unresolved D. Germline-derived CDR1 and CDR2 are WSHSY and SAAADI. The CDR3 spans 12 residues. V lost 6 bases to trimming and J lost 9 bases, with 9 bases between them.

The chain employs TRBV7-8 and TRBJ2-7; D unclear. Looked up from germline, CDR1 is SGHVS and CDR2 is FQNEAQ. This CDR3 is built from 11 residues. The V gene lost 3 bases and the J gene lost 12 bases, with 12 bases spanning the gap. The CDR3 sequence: CASSFAARVYF. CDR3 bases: TGTGCCAGCAGCTTCGCGGCGCGAGTGTACTTC. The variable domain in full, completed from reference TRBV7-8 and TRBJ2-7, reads GAGVSQSPRYKVAKRGQDVALRCDPISGHVSLFWYQQALGQGPEFLTYFQNEAQLDKSGLPSDRFFAERPEGSVSTLKIQRTQQEDSAVYLCASSFAARVYFGPGTRLTVT.

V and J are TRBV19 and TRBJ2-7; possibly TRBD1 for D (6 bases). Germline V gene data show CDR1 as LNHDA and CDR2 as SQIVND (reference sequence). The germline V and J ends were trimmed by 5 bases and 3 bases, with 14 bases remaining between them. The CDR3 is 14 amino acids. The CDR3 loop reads CASSSSGDNYEQYF. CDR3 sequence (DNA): TGTGCCAGTAGTTCATCCGGGGACAACTACGAGCAGTACTTC.